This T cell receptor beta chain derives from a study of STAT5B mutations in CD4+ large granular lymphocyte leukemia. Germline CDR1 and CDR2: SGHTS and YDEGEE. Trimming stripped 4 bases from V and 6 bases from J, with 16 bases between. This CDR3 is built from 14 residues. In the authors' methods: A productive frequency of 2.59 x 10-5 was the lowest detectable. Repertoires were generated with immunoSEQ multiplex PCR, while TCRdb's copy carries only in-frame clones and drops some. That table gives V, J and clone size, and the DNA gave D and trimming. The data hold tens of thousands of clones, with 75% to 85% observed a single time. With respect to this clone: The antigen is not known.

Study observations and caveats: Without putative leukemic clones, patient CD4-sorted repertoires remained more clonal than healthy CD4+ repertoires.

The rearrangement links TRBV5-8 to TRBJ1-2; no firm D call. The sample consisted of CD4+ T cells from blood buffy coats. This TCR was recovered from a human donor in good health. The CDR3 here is CASSPGTAADGYTF. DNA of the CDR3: TGTGCCAGCAGCCCGGGAACCGCCGCGGATGGCTACACCTTC.